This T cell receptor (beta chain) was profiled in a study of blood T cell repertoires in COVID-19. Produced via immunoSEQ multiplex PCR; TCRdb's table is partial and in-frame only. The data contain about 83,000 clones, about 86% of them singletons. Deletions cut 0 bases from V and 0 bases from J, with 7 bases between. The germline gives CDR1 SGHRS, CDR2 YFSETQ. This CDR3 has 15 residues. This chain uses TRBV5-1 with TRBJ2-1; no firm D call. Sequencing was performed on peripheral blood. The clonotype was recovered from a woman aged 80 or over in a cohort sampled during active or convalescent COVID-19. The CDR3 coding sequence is TGCGCCAGCAGCTTGGATGCGGACTCCTACAATGAGCAGTTCTTC. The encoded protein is CASSLDADSYNEQFF. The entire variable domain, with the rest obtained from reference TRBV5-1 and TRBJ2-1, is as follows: KAGVTQTPRYLIKTRGQQVTLSCSPISGHRSVSWYQQTPGQGLQFLFEYFSETQRNKGNFPGRFSGRQFSNSRSEMNVSTLELGDSALYLCASSLDADSYNEQFFGPGTRLTVL.